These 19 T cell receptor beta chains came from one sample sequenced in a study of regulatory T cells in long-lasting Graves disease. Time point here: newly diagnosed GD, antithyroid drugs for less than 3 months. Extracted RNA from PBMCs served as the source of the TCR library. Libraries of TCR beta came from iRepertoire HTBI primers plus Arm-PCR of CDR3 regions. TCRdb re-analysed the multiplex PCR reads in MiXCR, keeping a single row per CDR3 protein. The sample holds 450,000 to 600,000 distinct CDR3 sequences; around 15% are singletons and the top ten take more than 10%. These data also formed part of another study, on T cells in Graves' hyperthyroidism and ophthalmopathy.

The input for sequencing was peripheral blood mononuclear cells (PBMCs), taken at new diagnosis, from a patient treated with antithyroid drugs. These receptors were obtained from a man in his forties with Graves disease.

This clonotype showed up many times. CDR3 loop: CSAPNRASNTEAFF. The CDR3 DNA sequence: TGCAGTGCTCCGAACCGGGCCTCGAACACTGAAGCTTTCTTT. The chain recombines TRBV20-1 with TRBJ1-1; D call uncertain. Germline V gives CDR1 DFQATT, CDR2 SNEGSKA (reference sequence). This CDR3 has 14 amino acids. Trimming removed 5 bases at V and 1 base at J, with 14 bases between.

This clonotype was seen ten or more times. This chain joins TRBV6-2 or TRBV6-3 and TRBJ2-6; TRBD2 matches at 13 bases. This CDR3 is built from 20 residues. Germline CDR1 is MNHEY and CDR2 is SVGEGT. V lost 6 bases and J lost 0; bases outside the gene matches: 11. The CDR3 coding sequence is TGTGCCAGCAGCTCGCCCCCGGGACTAGCGGGATCCTCTGGGGCCAACGTCCTGACTTTC. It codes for CASSSPPGLAGSSGANVLTF.

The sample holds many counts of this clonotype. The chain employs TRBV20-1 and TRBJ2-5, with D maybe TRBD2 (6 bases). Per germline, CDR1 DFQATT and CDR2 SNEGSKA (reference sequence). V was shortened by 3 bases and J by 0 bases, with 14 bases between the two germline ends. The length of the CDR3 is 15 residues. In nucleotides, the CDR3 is TGCAGTGCTAGCGATATAGGCGGGAACCAAGAGACCCAGTACTTC. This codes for CSASDIGGNQETQYF.

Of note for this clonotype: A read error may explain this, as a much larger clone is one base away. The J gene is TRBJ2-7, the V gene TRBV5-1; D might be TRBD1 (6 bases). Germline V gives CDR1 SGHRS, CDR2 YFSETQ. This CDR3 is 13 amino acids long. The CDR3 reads CASSAGDTYEQYF. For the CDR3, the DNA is TGTGCCAGCAGTGCCGGGGACACCTACGAGCAGTACTTC.

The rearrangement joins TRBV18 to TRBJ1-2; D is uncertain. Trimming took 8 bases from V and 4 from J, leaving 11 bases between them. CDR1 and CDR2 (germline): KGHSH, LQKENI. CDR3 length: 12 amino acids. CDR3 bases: TGTGCCAGCGCCGACGAGCCCTATGGCTACACCTTC. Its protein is CASADEPYGYTF.

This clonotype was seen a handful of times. The DNA for the CDR3 is TGCAGTGCTAAACATTTGACCGGGACAGACGTCTACGAGCAGTACTTC. Protein product: CSAKHLTGTDVYEQYF. The rearrangement links TRBV20-1 to TRBJ2-7; 7 bases line up with TRBD1. This CDR3 is 16 amino acids long. CDR1 is DFQATT, CDR2 SNEGSKA, per germline (reference sequence). V shed 4 bases and J 3 bases; nucleotides not matched to a gene: 15.

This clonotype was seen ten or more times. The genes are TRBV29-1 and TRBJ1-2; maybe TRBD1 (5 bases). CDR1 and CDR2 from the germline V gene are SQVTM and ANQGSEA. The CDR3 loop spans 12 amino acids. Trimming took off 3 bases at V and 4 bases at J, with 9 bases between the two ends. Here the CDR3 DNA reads TGCAGCGTTGAGGGGGGAAGCTATGGCTACACCTTC. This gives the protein CSVEGGSYGYTF. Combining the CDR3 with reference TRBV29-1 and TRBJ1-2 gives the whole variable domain SAVISQKPSRDICQRGTSLTIQCQVDSQVTMMFWYRQQPGQSLTLIATANQGSEATYESGFVIDKFPISRPNLTFSTLTVSNMSPEDSSIYLCSVEGGSYGYTFGSGTRLTVV.

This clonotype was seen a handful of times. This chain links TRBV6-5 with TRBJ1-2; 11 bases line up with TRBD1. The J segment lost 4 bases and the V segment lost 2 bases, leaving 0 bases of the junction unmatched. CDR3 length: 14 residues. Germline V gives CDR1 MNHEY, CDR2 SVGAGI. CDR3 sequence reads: CASSYGTGGYGYTF. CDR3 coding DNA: TGTGCCAGCAGTTACGGGACAGGGGGCTATGGCTACACCTTC.

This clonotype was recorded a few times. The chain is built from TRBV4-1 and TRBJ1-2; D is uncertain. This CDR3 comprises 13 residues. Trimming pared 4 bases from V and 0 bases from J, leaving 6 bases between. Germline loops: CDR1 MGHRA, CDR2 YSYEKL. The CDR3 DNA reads TGCGCCAGCAGCCGCAGTACTAACTATGGCTACACCTTC. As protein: CASSRSTNYGYTF.

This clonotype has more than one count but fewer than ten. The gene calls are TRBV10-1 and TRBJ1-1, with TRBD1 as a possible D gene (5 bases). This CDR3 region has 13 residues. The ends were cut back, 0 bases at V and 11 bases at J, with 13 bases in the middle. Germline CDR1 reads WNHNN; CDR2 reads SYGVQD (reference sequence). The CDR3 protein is CASSESGLYGAFF. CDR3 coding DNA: TGCGCCAGCAGTGAGTCGGGACTCTATGGCGCTTTCTTT.

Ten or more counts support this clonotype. DNA for the CDR3: TGTGCCAGCAGCTTAATCAGCGGGAAAAACAATGAGCAGTTCTTC. This codes for CASSLISGKNNEQFF. The J gene is TRBJ2-1, the V gene TRBV11-2; 7 bases are shared with TRBD2. Trimming removed 2 bases from V and 5 bases from J; junction bases left unmatched: 6. Germline loops: CDR1 SGHAT, CDR2 FQNNGV. There are 15 residues in the CDR3.

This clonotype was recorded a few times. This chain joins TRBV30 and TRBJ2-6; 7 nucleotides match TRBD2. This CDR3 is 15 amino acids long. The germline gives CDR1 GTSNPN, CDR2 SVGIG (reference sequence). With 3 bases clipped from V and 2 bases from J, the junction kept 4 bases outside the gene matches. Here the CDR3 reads CAWRAAGAGANVLTF. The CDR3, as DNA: TGTGCCTGGAGGGCGGCGGGGGCTGGGGCCAACGTCCTGACTTTC.

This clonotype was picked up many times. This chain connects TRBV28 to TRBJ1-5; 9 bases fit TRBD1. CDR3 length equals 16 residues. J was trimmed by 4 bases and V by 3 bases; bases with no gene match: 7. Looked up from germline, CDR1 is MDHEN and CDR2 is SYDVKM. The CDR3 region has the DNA TGTGCCAGCAGTTTTCAGTCCGGGACAGGGAATCAGCCCCAGCATTTT. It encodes CASSFQSGTGNQPQHF. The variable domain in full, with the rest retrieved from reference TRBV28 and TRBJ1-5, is DVKVTQSSRYLVKRTGEKVFLECVQDMDHENMFWYRQDPGLGLRLIYFSYDVKMKEKGDIPEGYSVSREKKERFSLILESASTNQTSMYLCASSFQSGTGNQPQHFGDGTRLSIL.

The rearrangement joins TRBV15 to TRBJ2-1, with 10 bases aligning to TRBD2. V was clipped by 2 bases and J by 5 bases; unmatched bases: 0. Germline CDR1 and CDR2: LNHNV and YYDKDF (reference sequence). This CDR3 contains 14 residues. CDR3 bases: TGTGCCACCAGCAGACTAGCGGGGGACAATGAGCAGTTCTTC. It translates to CATSRLAGDNEQFF. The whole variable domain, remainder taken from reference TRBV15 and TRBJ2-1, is DAMVIQNPRYQVTQFGKPVTLSCSQTLNHNVMYWYQQKSSQAPKLLFHYYDKDFNNEADTPDNFQSRRPNTSFCFLDIRSPGLGDTAMYLCATSRLAGDNEQFFGPGTRLTVL.

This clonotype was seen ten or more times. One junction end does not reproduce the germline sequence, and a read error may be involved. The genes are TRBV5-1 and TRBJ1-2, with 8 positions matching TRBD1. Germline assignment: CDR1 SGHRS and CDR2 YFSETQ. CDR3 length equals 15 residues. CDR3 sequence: CASRLGQEYSYGYTF. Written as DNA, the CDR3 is TGCGCCAGCAGGTTGGGACAGGAATATAGCTATGGCTACACCTTC.

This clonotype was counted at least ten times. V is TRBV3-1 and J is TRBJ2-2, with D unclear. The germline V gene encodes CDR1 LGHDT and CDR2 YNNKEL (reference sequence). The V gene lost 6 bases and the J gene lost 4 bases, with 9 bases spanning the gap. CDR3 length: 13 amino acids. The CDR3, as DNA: TGTGCCAGCAGTCATTACAGCACCGGGGAGCTGTTTTTT. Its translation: CASSHYSTGELFF.

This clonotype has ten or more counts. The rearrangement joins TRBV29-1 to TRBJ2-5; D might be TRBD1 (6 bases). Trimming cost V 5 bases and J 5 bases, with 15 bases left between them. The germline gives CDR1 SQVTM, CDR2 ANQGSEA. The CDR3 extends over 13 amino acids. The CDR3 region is CSVLDPGDETQYF. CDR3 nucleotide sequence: TGCAGCGTTCTTGACCCAGGGGACGAGACCCAGTACTTC.

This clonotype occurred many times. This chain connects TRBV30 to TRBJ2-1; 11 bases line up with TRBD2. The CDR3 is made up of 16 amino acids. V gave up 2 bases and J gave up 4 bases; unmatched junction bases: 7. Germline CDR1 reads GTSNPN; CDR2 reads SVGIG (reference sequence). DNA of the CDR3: TGTGCCTGGAGTCCCCGGCGACTAGCGGGGTACAATGAGCAGTTCTTC. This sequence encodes CAWSPRRLAGYNEQFF.

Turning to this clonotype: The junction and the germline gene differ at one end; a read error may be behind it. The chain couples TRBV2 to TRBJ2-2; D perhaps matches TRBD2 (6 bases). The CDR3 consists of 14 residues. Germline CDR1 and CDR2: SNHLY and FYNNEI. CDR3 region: CASRPIAVTGEMFF. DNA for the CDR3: TGTGCCAGCAGACCCATAGCGGTCACCGGGGAGATGTTTTTT. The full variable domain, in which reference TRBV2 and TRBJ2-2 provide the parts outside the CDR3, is EPEVTQTPSHQVTQMGQEVILRCVPISNHLYFYWYRQILGQKVEFLVSFYNNEISEKSEIFDDQFSVERPDGSNFTLKIRSTKLEDSAMYFCASRPIAVTGEMFFGEGSRLTVL.